This is a list of T cell receptor beta chains from one sample in a study of T cell responses to AZD1222 COVID-19 vaccine. Only in-frame clones appear in the TCRdb table, and some are missing; sequencing was by immunoSEQ multiplex PCR. The table shows 150,000 or so clones, with roughly 90% occurring only once. Source: peripheral blood, taken on day 0 of AZD1222 vaccination. The origin of the receptors is an adult in good health. CDR3s include the opening cysteine and the closing phenylalanine or tryptophan. A D gene is named only where the DNA matches it firmly. Rows give clone size only sometimes, using once, few, many, or a class for an expanded clone.

CDR3aa: CAISRLRDGDTDTQYF
CDR3nt: TGTGCCATCAGTAGACTCAGGGATGGGGACACAGATACGCAGTATTTT
v_gene: TRBV10-3
d_gene: .
abundance: .
j_gene: TRBJ2-3

CDR3aa: CATSREPLAALSYEQYF
CDR3nt: TGTGCCACCAGCAGAGAACCCCTAGCGGCTCTCTCCTACGAGCAGTACTTC
v_gene: TRBV15
d_gene: TRBD2
abundance: .
j_gene: TRBJ2-7

CDR3aa: CASSLVYEQYF
CDR3nt: TGTGCCAGCAGCTTAGTCTACGAGCAGTACTTC
v_gene: TRBV7-8
d_gene: .
abundance: once
j_gene: TRBJ2-7

CDR3aa: CAISESGGGAGTDTQYF
CDR3nt: TGTGCCATCAGTGAGTCTGGCGGGGGGGCCGGCACAGATACGCAGTATTTT
v_gene: TRBV10-3
d_gene: TRBD2
abundance: once
j_gene: TRBJ2-3

CDR3aa: CASTPAGLAGAVFDEQYF
CDR3nt: TGTGCCAGCACCCCTGCTGGCCTAGCGGGAGCGGTTTTCGACGAGCAGTACTTC
v_gene: TRBV7-8
d_gene: TRBD2
abundance: .
j_gene: TRBJ2-7

CDR3aa: CAWSVKVYEQYF
CDR3nt: TGTGCCTGGAGTGTTAAGGTCTACGAGCAGTACTTC
v_gene: TRBV30
d_gene: .
abundance: .
j_gene: TRBJ2-7

CDR3aa: CASSLRVGQEDSGNTIYF
CDR3nt: TGTGCCAGCAGCTTAAGGGTGGGACAGGAGGACTCTGGAAACACCATATATTTT
v_gene: TRBV11-2
d_gene: TRBD1
abundance: few
j_gene: TRBJ1-3

CDR3aa: CASSSGRQPQHF
CDR3nt: TGTGCCAGCAGCTCCGGGAGACAGCCCCAGCATTTT
v_gene: TRBV11-3
d_gene: .
abundance: .
j_gene: TRBJ1-5

CDR3aa: CASSVSLQGAGNEQFF
CDR3nt: TGTGCCAGCAGCGTTTCTCTACAGGGGGCCGGGAATGAGCAGTTCTTC
v_gene: TRBV9
d_gene: TRBD1
abundance: .
j_gene: TRBJ2-1

CDR3aa: CASSQGPTGGGNTIYF
CDR3nt: TGTGCCAGCAGCCAAGGCCCGACAGGGGGCGGAAACACCATATATTTT
v_gene: TRBV3-1/TRBV3-2
d_gene: TRBD1
abundance: once
j_gene: TRBJ1-3

CDR3aa: CAGSLTSERGTDTQYF
CDR3nt: TGTGCCGGAAGCTTAACTAGCGAGCGAGGCACAGATACGCAGTATTTT
v_gene: TRBV7-5
d_gene: .
abundance: once
j_gene: TRBJ2-3

CDR3aa: CASSSSGSEQYF
CDR3nt: TGTGCCAGCAGCTCTAGCGGGTCCGAGCAGTACTTC
v_gene: TRBV11-2
d_gene: TRBD2
abundance: .
j_gene: TRBJ2-7

CDR3aa: CASSLFLAGVRDEQFF
CDR3nt: TGCGCCAGCAGCTTGTTCCTAGCGGGAGTTAGAGATGAGCAGTTCTTC
v_gene: TRBV5-1
d_gene: TRBD2
abundance: once
j_gene: TRBJ2-1

CDR3aa: CASSSGMTNEKLFF
CDR3nt: TGTGCCAGCAGCTCCGGGATGACTAATGAAAAACTGTTTTTT
v_gene: TRBV11-1
d_gene: .
abundance: .
j_gene: TRBJ1-4

CDR3aa: CASSQEVLSYNEQFF
CDR3nt: TGCGCCAGCAGCCAAGAGGTGCTCTCCTACAATGAGCAGTTCTTC
v_gene: TRBV4-3
d_gene: .
abundance: .
j_gene: TRBJ2-1

CDR3aa: CASSQEPGLASEQYF
CDR3nt: TGCGCCAGCAGCCAAGAACCGGGACTAGCGTCCGAGCAGTACTTC
v_gene: TRBV4-1
d_gene: TRBD2
abundance: .
j_gene: TRBJ2-7

CDR3aa: CATSPRDPGANVLTF
CDR3nt: TGTGCCACCAGTCCCCGGGACCCTGGGGCCAACGTCCTGACTTTC
v_gene: TRBV24-1
d_gene: .
abundance: .
j_gene: TRBJ2-6

CDR3aa: CASNTIEGDYGYTF
CDR3nt: TGTGCCAGCAACACCATAGAGGGGGACTATGGCTACACCTTC
v_gene: TRBV3-1/TRBV3-2
d_gene: .
abundance: .
j_gene: TRBJ1-2

CDR3aa: CASSFRHARVSEQFF
CDR3nt: TGTGCCAGCAGCTTTCGGCACGCCAGGGTTAGTGAGCAGTTCTTC
v_gene: TRBV5-5
d_gene: .
abundance: .
j_gene: TRBJ2-1

CDR3aa: CAWIPQGATPPYEQYF
CDR3nt: TGTGCCTGGATACCCCAGGGGGCCACCCCGCCCTACGAGCAGTACTTC
v_gene: TRBV30
d_gene: TRBD1
abundance: .
j_gene: TRBJ2-7

CDR3aa: CASSRFRDSYEQYF
CDR3nt: TGTGCCAGTAGTCGGTTCCGGGATTCCTACGAGCAGTACTTC
v_gene: TRBV19
d_gene: .
abundance: .
j_gene: TRBJ2-7

CDR3aa: CASSLVGPRGLNTEAFF
CDR3nt: TGTGCCAGCAGCTTAGTAGGTCCGAGGGGTTTGAACACTGAAGCTTTCTTT
v_gene: TRBV7-9
d_gene: .
abundance: .
j_gene: TRBJ1-1